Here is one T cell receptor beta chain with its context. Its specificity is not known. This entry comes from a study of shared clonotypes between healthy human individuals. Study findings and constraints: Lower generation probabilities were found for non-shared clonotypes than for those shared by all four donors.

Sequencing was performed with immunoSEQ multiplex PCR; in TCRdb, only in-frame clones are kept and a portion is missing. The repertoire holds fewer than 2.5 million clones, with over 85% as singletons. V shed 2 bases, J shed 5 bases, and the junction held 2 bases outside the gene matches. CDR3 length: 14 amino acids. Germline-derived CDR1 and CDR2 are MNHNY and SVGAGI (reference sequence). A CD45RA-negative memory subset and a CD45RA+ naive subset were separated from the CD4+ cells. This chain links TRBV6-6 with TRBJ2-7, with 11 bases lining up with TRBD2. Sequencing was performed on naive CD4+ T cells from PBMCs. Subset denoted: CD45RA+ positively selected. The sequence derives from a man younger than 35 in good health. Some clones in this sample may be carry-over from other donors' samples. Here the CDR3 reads CASSYISGRDEQYF. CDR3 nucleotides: TGTGCCAGCAGTTACATTAGCGGGAGGGACGAGCAGTACTTC.